A single sample is the source of the 15 T cell receptor beta chains below, sequenced in a study of cytomegalovirus exposure and HLA in healthy donors. The PCR used 60 Vbeta and 13 Jbeta primers. TCRdb's table, derived via immunoSEQ multiplex PCR, lists solely in-frame clones and lacks some. Recorded for this sample: 120,000 to 150,000 clones. The source material was PBMCs. The receptors originated from a woman aged 50 to 60 in good health and CMV-seronegative.

The rearrangement uses TRBV7-6 and TRBJ2-7, with 7 bases fitting TRBD2. The CDR3 extends over 16 amino acids. Germline assignment: CDR1 SGHVS and CDR2 FNYEAQ. The J segment lost 2 bases and the V segment lost 1 base, leaving 8 bases of the junction unmatched. The CDR3 nucleotides read TGTGCCAGCAGCTTAGGCACTAGCGTGGTGCCCTACGAGCAGTACTTC. It yields the protein CASSLGTSVVPYEQYF.

The V gene is TRBV28, the J gene TRBJ1-4, with D tentatively TRBD1 (5 bases). CDR3 length: 14 residues. V lost 7 bases, J lost 2 bases, and 11 bases lay in between. The germline CDR1 and CDR2 sequences are MDHEN and SYDVKM. In DNA, the CDR3 is TGTGCCAGCAACCCCGGGGGGACTAATGAAAAACTGTTTTTT. Translation: CASNPGGTNEKLFF.

The chain's CDR3 is CASTGTAPSSYNSPLHF. The CDR3 DNA follows: TGTGCCAGCACCGGGACAGCTCCGAGCTCCTATAATTCACCCCTCCACTTT. The genes are TRBV28 and TRBJ1-6; 7 positions agree with TRBD1. From germline, CDR1 is MDHEN and CDR2 SYDVKM. CDR3 length: 17 residues. The trim removed 7 bases at V and 0 bases at J, leaving 9 bases unmatched.

V and J are TRBV6-6 and TRBJ1-2, with D possibly being TRBD1 (5 bases). Per germline, CDR1 MNHNY and CDR2 SVGAGI (reference sequence). The CDR3 is made up of 15 amino acids. The V end lost 2 bases, the J end lost 1 base, and 11 bases lay between the germline ends. Here the CDR3 DNA reads TGTGCCAGCAGTTACGGGGCCCGAGGTAACTATGGCTACACCTTC. Translating gives CASSYGARGNYGYTF.

The chain employs TRBV2 and TRBJ1-2; 7 bases agree with TRBD1. This CDR3 contains 13 residues. The germline CDR1 and CDR2 sequences are SNHLY and FYNNEI. After removal of 7 bases from V and 4 bases from J, the junction contained 6 bases not matched to a gene. The CDR3 region is CASILGDSYGYTF. For the CDR3, the DNA is TGTGCCAGCATTCTAGGGGACAGCTATGGCTACACCTTC. The entire variable domain, with the rest obtained from reference TRBV2 and TRBJ1-2, is as follows: EPEVTQTPSHQVTQMGQEVILRCVPISNHLYFYWYRQILGQKVEFLVSFYNNEISEKSEIFDDQFSVERPDGSNFTLKIRSTKLEDSAMYFCASILGDSYGYTFGSGTRLTVV.

The rearrangement uses TRBV12-5 and TRBJ2-2, with TRBD2 matching over 8 bases. The V segment lost 2 bases and the J segment 3 bases; nucleotides outside the gene matches: 14. The CDR3 runs 19 residues. CDR1 LGHNT and CDR2 FRNRAP come from the germline V gene. The CDR3 DNA is TGTGCTAGTGGTTTGAGTAGCGGGATCTTCCCCACGGACACCGGGGAGCTGTTTTTT. The encoded protein is CASGLSSGIFPTDTGELFF. The variable domain in full, completed from reference TRBV12-5 and TRBJ2-2, reads DARVTQTPRHKVTEMGQEVTMRCQPILGHNTVFWYRQTMMQGLELLAYFRNRAPLDDSGMPKDRFSAEMPDATLATLKIQPSEPRDSAVYFCASGLSSGIFPTDTGELFFGEGSRLTVL.

V usage is TRBV4-2 and J usage is TRBJ1-2; D not certain. V lost 2 bases to trimming and J lost 2 bases, with 9 bases between them. The CDR3 extends over 14 amino acids. Germline CDR1 LGHNA, CDR2 YNFKEQ. The CDR3 here is CASSQPGENYGYTF. CDR3 DNA sequence: TGTGCCAGCAGCCAACCCGGAGAAAACTATGGCTACACCTTC.

This chain uses TRBV5-6 with TRBJ1-1; D may be TRBD1 (6 bases). Germline V gene data show CDR1 as SGHDT and CDR2 as YYEEEE. Trimming stripped 2 bases from V and 6 bases from J, with 14 bases between. The CDR3 totals 14 residues. This CDR3 reads CASSFLQGGAEAFF. DNA for the CDR3: TGTGCCAGCAGCTTCCTACAGGGAGGGGCTGAAGCTTTCTTT.

The chain links TRBV20-1 to TRBJ2-7; perhaps TRBD2 as D (6 bases). The length of the CDR3 is 11 residues. V lost 4 bases and J 4 bases, leaving 8 bases between the germline ends. CDR1 is DFQATT and CDR2 is SNEGSKA in the germline V gene (reference sequence). The CDR3 spells CSAIGRYEQYF. The DNA of the CDR3 is TGCAGTGCTATAGGGAGGTACGAGCAGTACTTC.

The rearrangement uses TRBV7-2 and TRBJ2-7; no clear D gene. This CDR3 spans 13 amino acids. Germline CDR1 and CDR2: SGHTA and FQGNSA. V was shortened by 4 bases and J by 3 bases, with 10 bases between the two germline ends. The CDR3 protein is CASSSGHGYEQYF. The DNA of the CDR3 is TGTGCCAGCAGCTCAGGCCACGGCTACGAGCAGTACTTC.

The CDR3 DNA sequence: TGCAGCGTTGTGTCGGTTCGGGAACGACGCTCTCAAAGCTATGGCTACACCTTC. Protein sequence: CSVVSVRERRSQSYGYTF. The V call is TRBV29-1, the J call TRBJ1-2; no clear D. Germline V gene sequence: CDR1 SQVTM, CDR2 ANQGSEA. CDR3 length: 18 residues. V was pared by 4 bases and J by 4 bases, with 28 bases between.

The chain combines TRBV15 with TRBJ2-1, with 7 nucleotides matching TRBD2. V lost 10 bases, J lost 4 bases, and 7 bases stayed unmatched. CDR3 length: 13 residues. Germline CDR1 reads LNHNV; CDR2 reads YYDKDF (reference sequence). CDR3: CAIATSLYNEQFF. The CDR3 DNA is TGTGCCATAGCGACTAGCCTATACAATGAGCAGTTCTTC.

This chain joins TRBV29-1 and TRBJ2-6; unclear D gene. CDR1 is SQVTM, CDR2 ANQGSEA, per germline. The CDR3 has 12 residues. Trimming stripped 5 bases from V and 4 bases from J, with 6 bases between. The CDR3 DNA is TGCAGCGTTCTATCGGGGGCCAACGTCCTGACTTTC. Its translation is CSVLSGANVLTF.

This chain joins TRBV2 and TRBJ2-2; D gene unclear. Germline V gene lookup returns CDR1 SNHLY and CDR2 FYNNEI. The CDR3 is 11 residues long. Trimming cost V 2 bases and J 8 bases, with 3 bases left between them. The DNA for the CDR3 is TGTGCCAGCAGTGAACGGGGGGAGCTGTTTTTT. As protein: CASSERGELFF.

The V call is TRBV2, the J call TRBJ2-2, with 7 positions matching TRBD1. Looked up from germline, CDR1 is SNHLY and CDR2 is FYNNEI. The CDR3 consists of 14 residues. The ends lost 9 bases at V and 2 bases at J; junction bases unmatched: 6. CDR3 in DNA: TGTGCCAGTGGGACAGAAAGCAACACCGGGGAGCTGTTTTTT. It encodes CASGTESNTGELFF. Based on the CDR3 plus reference TRBV2 and TRBJ2-2, the full variable domain is EPEVTQTPSHQVTQMGQEVILRCVPISNHLYFYWYRQILGQKVEFLVSFYNNEISEKSEIFDDQFSVERPDGSNFTLKIRSTKLEDSAMYFCASGTESNTGELFFGEGSRLTVL.